A single T cell receptor (beta chain) is shown here with its context. Antigen specificity is unknown. Sorting with CD45RO/CCR7/CD25/CD127/CD95/CD27 yielded naive, central memory, regulatory and stem-like memory CD4+ cells. In all sorted populations, purity surpassed 98%. This entry comes from a study of beta chain features in type 1 diabetes. Background on the study: Age, gender, cell numbers and subset yield matched between patients and controls.

What was sequenced were expressed TCRB transcripts, since all of the isolated RNA had been reverse transcribed. The protocol was immunoSEQ multiplex PCR, while the TCRdb copy is restricted to in-frame clones and leaves out a portion. This table has around 300,000 clones, more than 9.5% appearing once. Study findings and constraints: Junctions at VDJ sites from type 1 diabetes patients had fewer insertions and more deletions.

The CDR3 is made up of 16 amino acids. V dropped 3 bases and J dropped 0 bases, with 13 bases sitting between them. CDR1 and CDR2 from the germline V gene are LNHDA and SQIVND (reference sequence). This chain joins TRBV19 and TRBJ2-3; unclear D gene. Source material: naive CD4+ T cells from blood. This TCR came from a young woman in good health. Written as DNA, the CDR3 is TGTGCCAGTAGTATCTCTAGTGGCCCTAGCACAGATACGCAGTATTTT. It is translated as CASSISSGPSTDTQYF.